One sample yielded the 19 T cell receptor beta chains listed below, sequenced in a study of shared clonotypes between healthy human individuals. TCRdb's table, derived via immunoSEQ multiplex PCR, lists solely in-frame clones and lacks some. This sample carries some 2,000,000 clones, approximately 94% of them seen once, and the ten largest clones take 1% to 1.3%. Terminally differentiated effector memory CD45RA+ cells were excluded by CCR7 positive selection of CD45RO-negative cells. Specimen: naive CD8+ T cells sorted from blood. These receptors came from a man younger than 30 in good health.

Concerning this clone itself: At the DNA level, this CDR3 is encoded by other sequences in the same sample as well. V and J are TRBV4-1 and TRBJ1-6; TRBD1 aligns across 7 bases. Germline V gives CDR1 MGHRA, CDR2 YSYEKL. V trimming: 4 bases; J trimming: 13 bases; junction bases outside the gene matches: 7. The CDR3 has 13 residues. In nucleotides, the CDR3 is TGCGCCAGCAGCCTCGGACAGGACTCGCCCCTCCACTTT. It codes for CASSLGQDSPLHF.

J is TRBJ1-4 and V is TRBV7-6; 7 bases map to TRBD1. The CDR3 extends over 16 amino acids. CDR1 and CDR2 (germline): SGHVS, FNYEAQ. The trim removed 1 base at V and 4 bases at J, leaving 6 bases unmatched. In DNA form, the CDR3 reads TGTGCCAGCAGCTTAGGTGGACAGGCCTATAATGAAAAACTGTTTTTT. This gives the protein CASSLGGQAYNEKLFF.

The CDR3, as DNA: TGTGCCAGCAGCCCCCGCGCTAGCGGGAGCACAGATACGCAGTATTTT. Its protein is CASSPRASGSTDTQYF. J is TRBJ2-3 and V is TRBV13; 8 nucleotides agree with TRBD2. Germline CDR1 PRHDT, CDR2 FYEKMQ (reference sequence). The CDR3 consists of 16 residues. Trimming at V came to 5 bases and at J to 0 bases, leaving 7 bases not matched to a gene.

The sample holds one count of this clone. V and J are TRBV13 and TRBJ2-7, with a possible D match to TRBD2 (5 bases). V dropped 2 bases and J dropped 5 bases, with 7 bases sitting between them. This CDR3 spans 12 amino acids. The germline gives CDR1 PRHDT, CDR2 FYEKMQ (reference sequence). CDR3 nucleotides: TGTGCCAGCAGCTTATACGGGAACGAGCAGTACTTC. Translation gives CASSLYGNEQYF.

The genes are TRBV29-1 and TRBJ1-1; a weak D match, TRBD1 (5 bases). This CDR3 comprises 13 residues. Germline V lookup: CDR1 SQVTM, CDR2 ANQGSEA. V was shortened by 5 bases and J by 1 base, with 11 bases between the two germline ends. This CDR3 reads CSVFQGGNTEAFF. The CDR3 bases are TGCAGCGTTTTCCAGGGAGGGAACACTGAAGCTTTCTTT.

The rearrangement joins TRBV5-1 to TRBJ2-7; D ambiguous. Germline lookup yields CDR1 SGHRS and CDR2 YFSETQ. V lost 2 bases, J lost 7 bases, and 7 bases lay in between. The CDR3 extends over 11 amino acids. DNA of the CDR3: TGCGCCAGCAGCTTAGACGGGGAGCAGTACTTC. It codes for CASSLDGEQYF.

As concerns this clone: Other DNA variants within this sample encode the same CDR3. The chain links TRBV27 to TRBJ2-5; a weak D match, TRBD1 (6 bases). The V gene lost 1 base and the J gene lost 4 bases, with 10 bases spanning the gap. Germline V gene sequence: CDR1 MNHEY, CDR2 SMNVEV (reference sequence). This CDR3 is 14 amino acids long. The CDR3 nucleotides read TGTGCCAGCAGTTTATTAGGGGGATCAGAGACCCAGTACTTC. It codes for CASSLLGGSETQYF.

In this sample, this clone turned up once. The V call is TRBV4-3, the J call TRBJ1-1; D not resolved. CDR3 length: 14 residues. With 4 bases removed from V and 0 bases from J, the gap between germline ends came to 9 bases. Germline CDR1 reads LGHNA; CDR2 reads YSLEER. CDR3 residues: CASSRGSMNTEAFF. The CDR3 DNA is TGCGCCAGCAGCCGAGGGAGCATGAACACTGAAGCTTTCTTT.

Details on this clone: At the DNA level, this CDR3 is encoded by other sequences in the same sample as well. The chain has TRBV30 and TRBJ2-1; D not resolved. Trimming cost V 0 bases and J 8 bases, with 11 bases left between them. Germline V gene data show CDR1 as GTSNPN and CDR2 as SVGIG (reference sequence). The CDR3 runs 13 residues. This CDR3 is CAWSVLGGDEQFF. CDR3 DNA: TGTGCCTGGAGTGTGCTAGGTGGCGATGAGCAGTTCTTC.

This clone was counted once. Within the sample, other DNA sequences also encode this same CDR3. The chain links TRBV6-5 to TRBJ1-2, with 9 bases aligning to TRBD1. Per germline, CDR1 MNHEY and CDR2 SVGAGI. The junction had 4 bases not matched to a gene; V was cut back by 6 bases and J by 2 bases. The length of the CDR3 is 14 residues. The CDR3 loop is CASSPGTGNYGYTF. CDR3 coding DNA: TGTGCCAGCAGCCCCGGGACAGGGAACTATGGCTACACCTTC.

The J gene is TRBJ2-1, the V gene TRBV27, with 13 bases identical to TRBD2. Trimming at V came to 6 bases and at J to 7 bases, leaving 3 bases not matched to a gene. Germline loops: CDR1 MNHEY, CDR2 SMNVEV (reference sequence). The CDR3 contains 14 residues. The chain's CDR3 is CASRLAGGINEQFF. The CDR3 bases are TGTGCCAGCAGACTAGCGGGAGGGATTAATGAGCAGTTCTTC.

The chain employs TRBV13 and TRBJ2-7, with 9 nucleotides matching TRBD1. The V gene's germline CDR1 is PRHDT and CDR2 FYEKMQ (reference sequence). V lost 5 bases to trimming and J lost 1 base; unmatched junction nucleotides: 9. The CDR3 length is 16 residues. This chain's CDR3 is CASSLRTGVSSYEQYF. In nucleotides, the CDR3 is TGTGCCAGCAGCCTTAGGACAGGGGTTAGTTCCTACGAGCAGTACTTC.

This clone was picked up one time. The gene calls are TRBV10-3 and TRBJ2-7; TRBD1 matches at 7 bases. Germline CDR1 and CDR2: ENHRY and SYGVKD. Unmatched junction bases numbered 14, after V lost 2 bases and J lost 4 bases. The CDR3 is 17 amino acids. CDR3 residues: CAISEAGPGTAHYEQYF. The CDR3 nucleotides read TGTGCCATCAGTGAGGCAGGTCCCGGGACAGCGCATTACGAGCAGTACTTC.

This clone is a singleton in its sample. The chain uses TRBV2 and TRBJ2-2, with TRBD2 matching 9 bases. Germline V lookup: CDR1 SNHLY, CDR2 FYNNEI. This CDR3 is 16 amino acids long. J was trimmed by 5 bases and V by 1 base; bases with no gene match: 5. CDR3 nucleotide sequence: TGTGCCAGCAGTGAAGGGGCGGGAGGGCTAACCGGGGAGCTGTTTTTT. Protein sequence: CASSEGAGGLTGELFF.

For this clone: Other DNA sequences in this specimen translate into the identical CDR3. The rearrangement uses TRBV6-5 and TRBJ1-1; the D is unclear. Germline loops: CDR1 MNHEY, CDR2 SVGAGI. V gave up 0 bases and J gave up 0 bases, with 8 bases separating them. The CDR3 covers 15 residues. CDR3 DNA: TGTGCCAGCAGTTACTCGGCAGGATTGAACACTGAAGCTTTCTTT. Translating gives CASSYSAGLNTEAFF.

The genes are TRBV7-2 and TRBJ1-2; D may be TRBD1 (6 bases). Between the trimmed V and J ends, which lost 6 bases and 3 bases, there was a span of 14 bases. The germline V gene has CDR1 SGHTA and CDR2 FQGNSA. The CDR3 is made up of 14 amino acids. The CDR3: CASSWAAGDYGYTF. CDR3 nucleotides: TGTGCCAGCAGTTGGGCAGCAGGGGACTATGGCTACACCTTC.

This chain links TRBV27 with TRBJ2-1; 10 nucleotides match TRBD2. Losses at the gene ends were 0 bases for V and 3 bases for J; bases not matched to a gene: 2. CDR3 size: 16 residues. Germline V gene lookup returns CDR1 MNHEY and CDR2 SMNVEV (reference sequence). CDR3 nucleotides: TGTGCCAGCAGTTTATCAAGCGGGAGGGACTACAATGAGCAGTTCTTC. Residues: CASSLSSGRDYNEQFF.

The chain joins TRBV7-6 to TRBJ1-1; a possible D gene is TRBD1 (6 bases). V was shortened by 5 bases and J by 5 bases, with 9 bases between the two germline ends. This CDR3 has 12 amino acids. Germline CDR1 SGHVS, CDR2 FNYEAQ. The CDR3 DNA reads TGTGCCAGCAGCCCTAGGGGGACTGAAGCTTTCTTT. Translation gives CASSPRGTEAFF. Full variable domain (outside the CDR3, taken from reference TRBV7-6 and TRBJ1-1): GAGVSQSPRYKVTKRGQDVALRCDPISGHVSLYWYRQALGQGPEFLTYFNYEAQQDKSGLPNDRFSAERPEGSISTLTIQRTEQRDSAMYRCASSPRGTEAFFGQGTRLTVV.

As to this clone: This may be a read error: a much more frequent sequence differs by one nucleotide. The J gene is TRBJ2-2, the V gene TRBV4-2; D is unresolved. Germline lookup yields CDR1 LGHNA and CDR2 YNFKEQ. The CDR3 loop spans 12 amino acids. V lost 3 bases, J lost 1 base, and 0 bases lay in between. The CDR3 DNA reads TGTGCCAGCAGCCAGAACACCGGGGAGCTGTTTTTT. Translating it yields CASSQNTGELFF.